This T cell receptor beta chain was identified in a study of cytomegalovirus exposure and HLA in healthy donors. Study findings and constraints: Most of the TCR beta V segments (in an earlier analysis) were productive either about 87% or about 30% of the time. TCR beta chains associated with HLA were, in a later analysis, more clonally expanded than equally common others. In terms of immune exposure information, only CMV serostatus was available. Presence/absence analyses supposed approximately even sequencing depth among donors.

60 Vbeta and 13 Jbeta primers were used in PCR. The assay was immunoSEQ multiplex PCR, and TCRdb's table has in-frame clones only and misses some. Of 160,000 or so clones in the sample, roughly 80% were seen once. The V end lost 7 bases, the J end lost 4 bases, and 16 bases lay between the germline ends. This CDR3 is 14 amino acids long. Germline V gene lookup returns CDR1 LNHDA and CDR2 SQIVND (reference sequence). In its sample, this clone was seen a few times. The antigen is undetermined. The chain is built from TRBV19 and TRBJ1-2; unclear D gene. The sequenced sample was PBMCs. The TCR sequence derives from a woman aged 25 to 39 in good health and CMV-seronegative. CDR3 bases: TGTGCCAGTACCAGTTTCGGGGAGAGCTATGGCTACACCTTC. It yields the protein CASTSFGESYGYTF.